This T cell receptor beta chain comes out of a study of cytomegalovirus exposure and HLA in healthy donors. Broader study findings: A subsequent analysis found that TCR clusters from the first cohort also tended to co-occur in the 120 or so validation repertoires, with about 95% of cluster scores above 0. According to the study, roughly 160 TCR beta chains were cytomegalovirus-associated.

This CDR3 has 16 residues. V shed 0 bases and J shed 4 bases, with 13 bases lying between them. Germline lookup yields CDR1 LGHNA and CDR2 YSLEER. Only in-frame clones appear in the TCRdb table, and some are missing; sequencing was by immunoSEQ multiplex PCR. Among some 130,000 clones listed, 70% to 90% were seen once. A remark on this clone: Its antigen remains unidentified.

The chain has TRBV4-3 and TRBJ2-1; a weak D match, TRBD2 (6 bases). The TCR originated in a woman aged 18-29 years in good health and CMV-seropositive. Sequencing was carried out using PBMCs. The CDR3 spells CASSQDGGVRYNEQFF. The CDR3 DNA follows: TGCGCCAGCAGCCAAGACGGGGGTGTTCGGTACAATGAGCAGTTCTTC.